Each of the 13 T cell receptor beta chains below was sequenced from the same sample in a study of CD8 T cells in ankylosing spondylitis (dated 2017 in TCRdb). On the study overall, not on this receptor specifically: A TCR beta motif of roughly 8 highly homologous amino acid variants appeared characteristic of blood from ankylosing spondylitis patients.

No antigen is known for these receptors. The receptor library was made with 5' RACE. Sequencing used an Illumina HiSeq 2500. Clones were called with MiXCR by TCRdb after fastp trimmed the public reads at Q25, and only in-frame beta chains were retained. Each entry merges the rows of one CDR3 protein and shows their most common DNA and genes. The sample table lists under 450,000 distinct CDR3 sequences, 15% to 20% of them with a count of one. The ten largest clones add up to about 0.94% of the sample. Material: blood, either unsorted or a sorted T cell fraction (not recorded which). The receptors stem from a male donor with ankylosing spondylitis.

The chain recombines TRBV7-9 with TRBJ2-2; D gene ambiguous. In germline, CDR1 is SEHNR, CDR2 FQNEAQ (reference sequence). The CDR3 contains 14 residues. With 9 bases removed from V and 0 bases from J, the gap between germline ends came to 11 bases. Here the CDR3 reads CASKVTSNTGELFF. The CDR3 region has the DNA TGTGCCAGTAAGGTCACCTCGAACACCGGGGAGCTGTTTTTT.

This clonotype was seen a handful of times. The rearrangement uses TRBV20-1 and TRBJ1-6; 7 bases fit TRBD1. CDR3 size: 13 residues. Germline lookup yields CDR1 DFQATT and CDR2 SNEGSKA (reference sequence). V trimming: 0 bases; J trimming: 7 bases; junction bases outside the gene matches: 0. The CDR3 loop is CSAREGQNSPLHF. The CDR3, as DNA: TGCAGTGCTAGAGAGGGACAGAATTCACCCCTCCACTTT.

V gene TRBV7-2 combines with J gene TRBJ2-1; 9 bases align to TRBD2. Germline trimming cut 5 bases from V and 9 bases from J; bases unmatched to any gene: 17. Germline V gene data show CDR1 as SGHTA and CDR2 as FQGNSA. This CDR3 is 17 amino acids long. In DNA, the CDR3 is TGTGCCAGCAGCGCCGGGGGGGGGCTAGCGGGGTTCGGTGAGCAGTTCTTC. Amino acids: CASSAGGGLAGFGEQFF. Full variable domain (remainder filled in from reference TRBV7-2 and TRBJ2-1): GAGVSQSPSNKVTEKGKDVELRCDPISGHTALYWYRQSLGQGLEFLIYFQGNSAPDKSGLPSDRFSAERTGGSVSTLTIQRTQQEDSAVYLCASSAGGGLAGFGEQFFGPGTRLTVL.

This clonotype was seen only once. This rearrangement joins TRBV28 to TRBJ2-3, with a tentative D call TRBD2 (7 bases). The length of the CDR3 is 15 residues. V was pared by 7 bases and J by 5 bases, with 19 bases between. The germline CDR1 and CDR2 sequences are MDHEN and SYDVKM. This CDR3 reads CASTLPGGQRDTQYF. CDR3 DNA sequence: TGTGCCAGCACCCTACCCGGGGGGCAAAGAGATACGCAGTATTTT.

This clonotype occurred a few times. The chain employs TRBV11-1 and TRBJ2-1; 7 bases match TRBD2. The germline V gene encodes CDR1 SGHAT and CDR2 FQDESV (reference sequence). CDR3 size: 14 residues. Trimming cost V 2 bases and J 5 bases; bases outside gene matches: 3. The CDR3 DNA reads as TGTGCCAGCAGCTTACAGCGGGGCAACAATGAGCAGTTCTTC. Protein: CASSLQRGNNEQFF.

This clonotype was counted only a few times. The chain combines TRBV19 with TRBJ1-1, with D unclear. From germline, CDR1 is LNHDA and CDR2 SQIVND (reference sequence). The V gene lost 5 bases and the J gene lost 0 bases, with 10 bases spanning the gap. The CDR3 consists of 14 residues. CDR3 sequence reads: CASSYNGMNTEAFF. CDR3 nucleotides: TGTGCCAGTAGTTATAACGGCATGAACACTGAAGCTTTCTTT.

The CDR3, as DNA: TGTGCCAGCAGCTTGGACGTCAAAAGCTCCTATAATTCACCCCTCCACTTT. Protein: CASSLDVKSSYNSPLHF. This rearrangement joins TRBV5-5 to TRBJ1-6; D is ambiguous. The CDR3 length is 17 residues. Deletions cut 0 bases from V and 0 bases from J, with 10 bases between. In germline, CDR1 is SGHKS, CDR2 YYEKEE (reference sequence).

This clonotype was observed a handful of times. V is TRBV4-1 and J is TRBJ2-1; no reliable D call. Trimming left V 2 bases short and J 4 bases short, with 12 bases between. The CDR3 is 15 amino acids. The germline gives CDR1 MGHRA, CDR2 YSYEKL. Here the CDR3 reads CASSQLSTPYNEQFF. CDR3 in DNA: TGCGCCAGCAGCCAACTAAGTACCCCTTACAATGAGCAGTTCTTC.

This clonotype occurred many times. This sequence joins TRBV29-1 and TRBJ2-7; D remains unclear. From germline, CDR1 is SQVTM and CDR2 ANQGSEA. Trimming cost V 1 base and J 7 bases, with 11 bases left between them. The CDR3 runs to 12 residues. The CDR3 loop reads CSVEVGPREQYF. CDR3 coding DNA: TGCAGCGTTGAAGTCGGTCCTCGTGAGCAGTACTTC.

The CDR3 is CAIRETGEAFF. CDR3 nucleotides: TGTGCCATCAGGGAAACAGGGGAGGCTTTCTTT. The chain combines TRBV10-3 with TRBJ1-1; 7 bases are a match to TRBD1. CDR3 length equals 11 residues. With V trimmed by 6 bases and J by 11 bases, 6 bases remained unmatched. Looked up from germline, CDR1 is ENHRY and CDR2 is SYGVKD.

This clonotype was recorded at least ten times. This chain connects TRBV7-2 to TRBJ2-7, with D uncertain. The CDR3 runs to 13 residues. The germline CDR1 and CDR2 sequences are SGHTA and FQGNSA. The ends were cut back, 6 bases at V and 2 bases at J, with 11 bases in the middle. Here the CDR3 DNA reads TGTGCCAGCAGTTTGGTGGGGACCTACGAGCAGTACTTC. It specifies CASSLVGTYEQYF.

The chain carries TRBV19 and TRBJ1-5, with D tentatively TRBD1 (6 bases). V gave up 7 bases and J gave up 3 bases, with 13 bases separating them. The CDR3 is made up of 14 amino acids. In germline, CDR1 is LNHDA, CDR2 SQIVND (reference sequence). The DNA for the CDR3 is TGTGCCAGTAATACAGGGAAACACAATCAGCCCCAGCATTTT. It translates to CASNTGKHNQPQHF.

The rearrangement links TRBV12-3 or TRBV12-4 to TRBJ1-1, with D possibly being TRBD1 (5 bases). CDR3 length: 13 residues. V shed 3 bases and J shed 10 bases, with 15 bases lying between them. For the CDR3, the DNA is TGTGCCAGCAGTTTTTTAACACCTGGGGGAGCTTTCTTT. It codes for CASSFLTPGGAFF.